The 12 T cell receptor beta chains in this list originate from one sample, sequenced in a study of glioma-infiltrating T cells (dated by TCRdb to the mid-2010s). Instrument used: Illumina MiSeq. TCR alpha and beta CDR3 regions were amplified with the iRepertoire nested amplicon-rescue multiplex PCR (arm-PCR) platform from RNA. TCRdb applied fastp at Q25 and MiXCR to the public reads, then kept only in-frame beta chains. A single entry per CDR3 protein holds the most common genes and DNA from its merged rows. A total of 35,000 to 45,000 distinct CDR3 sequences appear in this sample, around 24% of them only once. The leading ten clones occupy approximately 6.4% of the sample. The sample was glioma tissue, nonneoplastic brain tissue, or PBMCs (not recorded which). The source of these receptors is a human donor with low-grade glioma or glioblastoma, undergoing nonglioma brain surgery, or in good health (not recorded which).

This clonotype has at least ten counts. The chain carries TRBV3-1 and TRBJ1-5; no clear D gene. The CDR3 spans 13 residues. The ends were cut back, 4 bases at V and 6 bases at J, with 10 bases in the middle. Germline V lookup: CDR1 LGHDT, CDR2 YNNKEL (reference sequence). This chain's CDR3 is CASSPDGSQPQHF. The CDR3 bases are TGTGCCAGCAGCCCCGATGGGAGTCAGCCCCAGCATTTT.

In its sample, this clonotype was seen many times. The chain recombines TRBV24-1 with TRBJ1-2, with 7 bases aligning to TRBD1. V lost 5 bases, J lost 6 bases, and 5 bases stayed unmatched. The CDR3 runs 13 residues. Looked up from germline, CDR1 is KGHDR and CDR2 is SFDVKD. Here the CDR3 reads CATSAGQVHGYTF. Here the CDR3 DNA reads TGTGCCACCAGTGCAGGACAGGTCCATGGCTACACCTTC.

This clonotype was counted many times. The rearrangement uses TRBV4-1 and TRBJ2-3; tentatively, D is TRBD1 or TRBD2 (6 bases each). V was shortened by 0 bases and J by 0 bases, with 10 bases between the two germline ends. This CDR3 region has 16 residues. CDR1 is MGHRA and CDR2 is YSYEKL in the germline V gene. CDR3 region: CASSQEGGSSTDTQYF. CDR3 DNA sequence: TGCGCCAGCAGCCAAGAAGGGGGGTCCAGCACAGATACGCAGTATTTT.

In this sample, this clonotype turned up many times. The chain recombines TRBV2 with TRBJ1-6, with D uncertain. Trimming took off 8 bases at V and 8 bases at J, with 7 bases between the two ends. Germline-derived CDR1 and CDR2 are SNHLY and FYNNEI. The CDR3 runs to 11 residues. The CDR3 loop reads CASANDSPLHF. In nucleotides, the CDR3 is TGTGCCAGCGCTAACGATTCACCCCTCCACTTT.

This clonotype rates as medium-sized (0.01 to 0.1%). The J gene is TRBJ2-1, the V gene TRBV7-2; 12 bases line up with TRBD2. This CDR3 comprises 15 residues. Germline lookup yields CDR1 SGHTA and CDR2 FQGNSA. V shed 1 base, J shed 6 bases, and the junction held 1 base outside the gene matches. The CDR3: CASSLGLAGVNEQFF. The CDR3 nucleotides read TGTGCCAGCAGCTTAGGACTAGCGGGGGTCAATGAGCAGTTCTTC.

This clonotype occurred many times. The DNA for the CDR3 is TGTGCCAGCAGCAAACAATTCAACAGGGCGGAGACCCAGTACTTC. Protein product: CASSKQFNRAETQYF. This chain uses TRBV11-2 with TRBJ2-5, with a weak D call TRBD1 (6 bases). The V and J ends lost 5 bases and 5 bases respectively, with 18 bases between them. Looked up from germline, CDR1 is SGHAT and CDR2 is FQNNGV. The CDR3 extends over 15 amino acids. The variable domain in full, with the rest retrieved from reference TRBV11-2 and TRBJ2-5, is EAGVAQSPRYKIIEKRQSVAFWCNPISGHATLYWYQQILGQGPKLLIQFQNNGVVDDSQLPKDRFSAERLKGVDSTLKIQPAKLEDSAVYLCASSKQFNRAETQYFGPGTRLLVL.

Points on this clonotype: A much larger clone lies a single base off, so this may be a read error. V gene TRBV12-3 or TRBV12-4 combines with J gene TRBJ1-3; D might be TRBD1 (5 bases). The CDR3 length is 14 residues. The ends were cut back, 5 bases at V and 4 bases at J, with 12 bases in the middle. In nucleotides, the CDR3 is TGTGCCAGCAGTCATCATGGGGCGGGAAACACCATATATTTT. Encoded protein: CASSHHGAGNTIYF.

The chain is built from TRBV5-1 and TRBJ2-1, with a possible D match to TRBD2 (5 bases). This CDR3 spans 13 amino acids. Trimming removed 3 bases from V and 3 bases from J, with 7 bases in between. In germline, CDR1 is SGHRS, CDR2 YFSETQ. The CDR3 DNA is TGCGCCAGCAGCTCGGACTTCTACAATGAGCAGTTCTTC. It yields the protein CASSSDFYNEQFF.

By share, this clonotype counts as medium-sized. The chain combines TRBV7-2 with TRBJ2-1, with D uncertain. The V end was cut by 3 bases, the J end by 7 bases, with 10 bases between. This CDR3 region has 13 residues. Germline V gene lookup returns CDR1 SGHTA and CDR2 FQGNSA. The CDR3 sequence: CASSLPRENEQFF. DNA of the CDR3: TGTGCCAGCAGCTTGCCCCGAGAGAATGAGCAGTTCTTC.

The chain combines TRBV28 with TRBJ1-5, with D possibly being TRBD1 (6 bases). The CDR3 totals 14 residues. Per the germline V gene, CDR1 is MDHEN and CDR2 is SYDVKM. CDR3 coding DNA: TGTGTTAGCAGTTTTCAGGGGATAAATCAGCCCCAGCATTTT. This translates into CVSSFQGINQPQHF.

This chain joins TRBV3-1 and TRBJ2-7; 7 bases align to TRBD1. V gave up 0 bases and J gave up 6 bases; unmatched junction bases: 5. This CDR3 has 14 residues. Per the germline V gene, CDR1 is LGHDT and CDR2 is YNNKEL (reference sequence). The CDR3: CASSQDLRGREQYF. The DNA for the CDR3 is TGTGCCAGCAGCCAAGATTTAAGGGGGCGCGAGCAGTACTTC.

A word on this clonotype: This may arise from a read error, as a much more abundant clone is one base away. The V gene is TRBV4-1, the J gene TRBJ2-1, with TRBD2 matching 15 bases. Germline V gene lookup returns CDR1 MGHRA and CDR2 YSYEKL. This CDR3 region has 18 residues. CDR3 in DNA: TGCACCAGCAGCCAAAGCCCTGGACTAGCGGGGGGGCAGAATGAGCAGTTCTTC. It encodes CTSSQSPGLAGGQNEQFF.